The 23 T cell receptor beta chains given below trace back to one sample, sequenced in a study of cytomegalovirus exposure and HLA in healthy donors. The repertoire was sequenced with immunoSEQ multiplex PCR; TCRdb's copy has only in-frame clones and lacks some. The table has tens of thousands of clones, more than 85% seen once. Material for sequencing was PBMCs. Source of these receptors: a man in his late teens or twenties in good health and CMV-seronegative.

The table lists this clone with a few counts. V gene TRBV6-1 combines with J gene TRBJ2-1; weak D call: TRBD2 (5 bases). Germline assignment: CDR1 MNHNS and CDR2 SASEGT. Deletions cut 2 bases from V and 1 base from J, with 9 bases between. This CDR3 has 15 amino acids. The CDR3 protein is CASSESRGSYNEQFF. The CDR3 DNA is TGTGCCAGCAGTGAATCTCGAGGGTCCTACAATGAGCAGTTCTTC.

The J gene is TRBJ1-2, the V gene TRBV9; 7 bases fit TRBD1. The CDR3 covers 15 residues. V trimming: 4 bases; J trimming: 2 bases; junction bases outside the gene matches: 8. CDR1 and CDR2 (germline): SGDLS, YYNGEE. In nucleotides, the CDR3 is TGTGCCAGCAGCCCGGCCGGACAGGCCAACTATGGCTACACCTTC. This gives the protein CASSPAGQANYGYTF. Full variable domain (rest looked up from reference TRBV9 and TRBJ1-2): DSGVTQTPKHLITATGQRVTLRCSPRSGDLSVYWYQQSLDQGLQFLIQYYNGEERAKGNILERFSAQQFPDLHSELNLSSLELGDSALYFCASSPAGQANYGYTFGSGTRLTVV.

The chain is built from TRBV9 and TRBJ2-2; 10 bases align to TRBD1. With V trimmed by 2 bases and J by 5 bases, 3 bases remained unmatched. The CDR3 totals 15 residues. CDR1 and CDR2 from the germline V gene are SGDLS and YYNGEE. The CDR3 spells CASSVRDRGTGELFF. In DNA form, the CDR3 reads TGTGCCAGCAGCGTCCGGGACAGGGGTACCGGGGAGCTGTTTTTT.

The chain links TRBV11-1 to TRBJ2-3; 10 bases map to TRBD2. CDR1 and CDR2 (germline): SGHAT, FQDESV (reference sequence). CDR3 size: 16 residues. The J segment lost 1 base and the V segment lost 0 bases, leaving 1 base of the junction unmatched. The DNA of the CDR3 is TGTGCCAGCAGCTTAGCGCTAGCGGGGGGCACAGATACGCAGTATTTT. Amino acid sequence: CASSLALAGGTDTQYF.

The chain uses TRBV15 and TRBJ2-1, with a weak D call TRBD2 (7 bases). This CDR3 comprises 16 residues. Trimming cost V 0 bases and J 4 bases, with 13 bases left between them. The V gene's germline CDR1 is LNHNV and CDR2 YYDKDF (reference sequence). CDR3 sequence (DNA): TGTGCCACCAGCAGAGACCGGGGGGCAATGTACAATGAGCAGTTCTTC. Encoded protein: CATSRDRGAMYNEQFF. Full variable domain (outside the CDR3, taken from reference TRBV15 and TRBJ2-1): DAMVIQNPRYQVTQFGKPVTLSCSQTLNHNVMYWYQQKSSQAPKLLFHYYDKDFNNEADTPDNFQSRRPNTSFCFLDIRSPGLGDTAMYLCATSRDRGAMYNEQFFGPGTRLTVL.

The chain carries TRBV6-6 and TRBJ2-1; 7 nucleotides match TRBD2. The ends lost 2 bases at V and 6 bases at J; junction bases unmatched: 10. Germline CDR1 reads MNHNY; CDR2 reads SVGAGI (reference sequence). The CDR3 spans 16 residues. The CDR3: CASSYENGGRGNEQFF. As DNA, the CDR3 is TGTGCCAGCAGTTACGAGAACGGCGGGAGAGGCAATGAGCAGTTCTTC.

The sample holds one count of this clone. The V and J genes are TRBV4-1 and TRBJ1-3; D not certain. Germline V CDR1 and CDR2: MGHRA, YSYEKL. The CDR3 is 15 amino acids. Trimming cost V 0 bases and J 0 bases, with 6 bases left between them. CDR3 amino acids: CASSQDTHSGNTIYF. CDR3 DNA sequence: TGCGCCAGCAGCCAAGATACTCACTCTGGAAACACCATATATTTT.

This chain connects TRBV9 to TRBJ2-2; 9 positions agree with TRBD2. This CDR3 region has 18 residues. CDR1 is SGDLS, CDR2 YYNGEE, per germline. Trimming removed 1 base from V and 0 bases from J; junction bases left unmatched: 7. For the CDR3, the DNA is TGTGCCAGCAGCGTACTAGCGGGGTGGGCTACGAACACCGGGGAGCTGTTTTTT. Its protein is CASSVLAGWATNTGELFF.

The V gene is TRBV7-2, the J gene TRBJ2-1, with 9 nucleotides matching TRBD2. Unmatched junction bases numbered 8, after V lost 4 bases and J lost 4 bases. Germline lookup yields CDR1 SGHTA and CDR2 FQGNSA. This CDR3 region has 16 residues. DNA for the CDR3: TGTGCCAGCAGCTCCAGGATTAGCGGGGGTTACAATGAGCAGTTCTTC. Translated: CASSSRISGGYNEQFF.

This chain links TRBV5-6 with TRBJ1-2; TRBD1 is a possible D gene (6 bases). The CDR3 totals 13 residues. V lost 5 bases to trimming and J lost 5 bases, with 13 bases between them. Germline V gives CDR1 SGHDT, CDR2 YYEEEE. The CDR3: CASSHNRAYGYTF. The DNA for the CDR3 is TGTGCCAGCAGTCACAACAGGGCTTATGGCTACACCTTC.

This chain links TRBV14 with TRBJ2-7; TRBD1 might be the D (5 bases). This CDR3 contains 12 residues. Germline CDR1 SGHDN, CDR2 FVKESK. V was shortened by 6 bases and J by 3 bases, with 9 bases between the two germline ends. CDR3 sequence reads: CASRTGLYEQYF. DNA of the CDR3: TGTGCCAGCAGAACAGGTCTCTACGAGCAGTACTTC.

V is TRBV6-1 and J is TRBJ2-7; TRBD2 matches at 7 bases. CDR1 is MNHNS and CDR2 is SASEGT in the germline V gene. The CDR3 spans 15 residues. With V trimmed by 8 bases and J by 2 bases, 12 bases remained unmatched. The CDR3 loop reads CASRLAANTPYEQYF. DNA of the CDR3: TGTGCCAGCCGCCTAGCGGCCAACACACCCTACGAGCAGTACTTC.

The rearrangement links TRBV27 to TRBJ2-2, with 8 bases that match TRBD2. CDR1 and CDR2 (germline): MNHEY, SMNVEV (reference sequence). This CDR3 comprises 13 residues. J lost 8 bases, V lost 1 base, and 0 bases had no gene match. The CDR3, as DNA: TGTGCCAGCAGTTTATTAGCGGGAGGGGAGCTGTTTTTT. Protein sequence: CASSLLAGGELFF.

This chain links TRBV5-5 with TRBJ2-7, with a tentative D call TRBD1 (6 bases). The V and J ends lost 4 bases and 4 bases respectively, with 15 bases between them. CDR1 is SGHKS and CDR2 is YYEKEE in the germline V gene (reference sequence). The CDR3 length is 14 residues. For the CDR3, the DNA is TGTGCCAGCAGCATGGTACAGGGTGGGTACGAGCAGTACTTC. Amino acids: CASSMVQGGYEQYF.

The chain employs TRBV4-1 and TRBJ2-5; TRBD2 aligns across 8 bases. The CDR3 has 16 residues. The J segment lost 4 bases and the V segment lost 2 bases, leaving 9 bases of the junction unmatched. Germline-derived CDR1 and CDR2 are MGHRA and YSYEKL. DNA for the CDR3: TGCGCCAGCAGCCAATCTCCCGGCGGGAGGACAGAGACCCAGTACTTC. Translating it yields CASSQSPGGRTETQYF.

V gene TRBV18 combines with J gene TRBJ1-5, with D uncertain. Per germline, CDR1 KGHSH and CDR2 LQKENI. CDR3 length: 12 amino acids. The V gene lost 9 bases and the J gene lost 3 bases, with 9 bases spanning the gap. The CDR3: CASQVTNQPQHF. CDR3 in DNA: TGTGCCAGTCAGGTCACCAATCAGCCCCAGCATTTT.

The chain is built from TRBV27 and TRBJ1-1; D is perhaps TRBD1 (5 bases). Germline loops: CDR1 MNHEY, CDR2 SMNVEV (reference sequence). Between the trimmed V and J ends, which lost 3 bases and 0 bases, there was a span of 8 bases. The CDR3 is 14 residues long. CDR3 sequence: CASSLTAMNTEAFF. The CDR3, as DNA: TGTGCCAGCAGTTTGACAGCTATGAACACTGAAGCTTTCTTT.

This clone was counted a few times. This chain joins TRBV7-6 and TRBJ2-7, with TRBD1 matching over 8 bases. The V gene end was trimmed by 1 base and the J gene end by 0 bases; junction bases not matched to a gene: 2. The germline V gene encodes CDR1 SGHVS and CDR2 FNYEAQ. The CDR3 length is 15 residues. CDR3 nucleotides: TGTGCCAGCAGCTTAGGGACAGGGATCTCCTACGAGCAGTACTTC. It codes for CASSLGTGISYEQYF. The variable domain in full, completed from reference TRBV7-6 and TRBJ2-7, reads GAGVSQSPRYKVTKRGQDVALRCDPISGHVSLYWYRQALGQGPEFLTYFNYEAQQDKSGLPNDRFSAERPEGSISTLTIQRTEQRDSAMYRCASSLGTGISYEQYFGPGTRLTVT.

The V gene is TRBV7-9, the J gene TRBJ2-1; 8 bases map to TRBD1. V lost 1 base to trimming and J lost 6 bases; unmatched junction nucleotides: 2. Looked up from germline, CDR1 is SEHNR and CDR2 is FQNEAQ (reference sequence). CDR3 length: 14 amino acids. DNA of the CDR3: TGTGCCAGCAGCTTAGGGACAGGGAGCAATGAGCAGTTCTTC. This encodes CASSLGTGSNEQFF.

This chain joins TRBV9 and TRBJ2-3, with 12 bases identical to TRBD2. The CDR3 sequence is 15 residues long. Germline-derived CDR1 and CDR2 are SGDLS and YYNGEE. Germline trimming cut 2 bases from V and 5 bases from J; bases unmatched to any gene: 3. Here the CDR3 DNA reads TGTGCCAGCAGCGTGACTAGCGGGAGCGGAGATACGCAGTATTTT. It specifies CASSVTSGSGDTQYF. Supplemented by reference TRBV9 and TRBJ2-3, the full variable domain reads DSGVTQTPKHLITATGQRVTLRCSPRSGDLSVYWYQQSLDQGLQFLIQYYNGEERAKGNILERFSAQQFPDLHSELNLSSLELGDSALYFCASSVTSGSGDTQYFGPGTRLTVL.

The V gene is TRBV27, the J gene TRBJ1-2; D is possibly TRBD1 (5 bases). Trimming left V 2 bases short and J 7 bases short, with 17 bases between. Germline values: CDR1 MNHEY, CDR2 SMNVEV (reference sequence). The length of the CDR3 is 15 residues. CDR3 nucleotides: TGTGCCAGCAGTTTAGTTAAGGCAGGAGGGGTTGGCTACACCTTC. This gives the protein CASSLVKAGGVGYTF.

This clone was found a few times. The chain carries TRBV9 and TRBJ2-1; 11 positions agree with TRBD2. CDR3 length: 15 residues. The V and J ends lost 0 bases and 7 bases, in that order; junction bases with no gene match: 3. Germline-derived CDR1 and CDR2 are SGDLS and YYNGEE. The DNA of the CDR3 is TGTGCCAGCAGCGTAGAAGCTAGCGGGGGGAATGAGCAGTTCTTC. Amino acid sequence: CASSVEASGGNEQFF. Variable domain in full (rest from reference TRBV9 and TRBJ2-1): DSGVTQTPKHLITATGQRVTLRCSPRSGDLSVYWYQQSLDQGLQFLIQYYNGEERAKGNILERFSAQQFPDLHSELNLSSLELGDSALYFCASSVEASGGNEQFFGPGTRLTVL.

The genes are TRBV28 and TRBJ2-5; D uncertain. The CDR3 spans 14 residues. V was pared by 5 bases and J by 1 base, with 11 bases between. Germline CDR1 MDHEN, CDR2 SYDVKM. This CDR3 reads CASSNSRVQETQYF. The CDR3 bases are TGTGCCAGCAGTAACTCCCGGGTCCAAGAGACCCAGTACTTC.